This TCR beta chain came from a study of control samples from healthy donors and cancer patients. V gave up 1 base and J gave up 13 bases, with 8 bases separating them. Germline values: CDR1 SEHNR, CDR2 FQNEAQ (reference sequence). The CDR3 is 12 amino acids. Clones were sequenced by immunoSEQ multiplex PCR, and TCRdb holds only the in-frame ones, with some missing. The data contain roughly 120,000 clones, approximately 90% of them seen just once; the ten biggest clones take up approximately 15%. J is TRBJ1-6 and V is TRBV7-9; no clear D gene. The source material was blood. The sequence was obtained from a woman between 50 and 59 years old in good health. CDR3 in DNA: TGTGCCAGCAGCTTAGGACAAGTGCCCCTCCACTTT. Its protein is CASSLGQVPLHF.